A selection of T cell receptor beta chains follows, all from one sample in a study of control samples from healthy donors and cancer patients. Clones were sequenced by immunoSEQ multiplex PCR, and TCRdb holds only the in-frame ones, with some missing. This table holds roughly 84,000 clones, about nine tenths found once. Sequenced input: blood. These receptor sequences come from a man aged 45-65 years in good health. Each CDR3 is given with its conserved first and last residue. The order of the fields is D gene, V gene, J gene, CDR3 length, clone size, CDR3 DNA, CDR3 protein. The D gene is left open where the match is weak. Some rows have no size entry. The others give once, few or many, or a class for an expanded clone.

TRBD2,TRBV6-2/TRBV6-3,TRBJ2-7,16,.,TGTGCCAGCAGTTATATCCTAGCGGGGGCCTCCTACGAGCAGTACTTC,CASSYILAGASYEQYF
.,TRBV15,TRBJ1-4,17,.,TGTGCCACCCACAAAGGACTATTGGACGGCTTTAATGAAAAACTGTTTTTT,CATHKGLLDGFNEKLFF
TRBD1,TRBV3-1/TRBV3-2,TRBJ1-2,16,once,TGTGCCAGCAGCCCGGGACAGGGGGCGAAGTACTATGGCTACACCTTC,CASSPGQGAKYYGYTF
.,TRBV29-1,TRBJ2-2,14,once,TGCAGCGTAGCCGGGACGGCGAACACCGGGGAGCTGTTTTTT,CSVAGTANTGELFF
.,TRBV7-2,TRBJ2-3,12,once,TGTGCCAGCAGCTTAGACAGGGTTACGCAGTATTTT,CASSLDRVTQYF
.,TRBV30,TRBJ2-5,13,.,TGTGCCTGGACCCTCGGCGGGCAAGAGACCCAGTACTTC,CAWTLGGQETQYF
.,TRBV10-3,TRBJ2-7,12,.,TGTGCCATCAGTGAGTCGGGGTACGAGCAGTACTTC,CAISESGYEQYF
.,TRBV6-2/TRBV6-3,TRBJ2-2,15,.,TGTGCCAGCAGTTCAGGGAAGAGGAACACCGGGGAGCTGTTTTTT,CASSSGKRNTGELFF
.,TRBV7-2,TRBJ2-5,13,.,TGTGCCAGCAGCTTAGATCGGGGGGAGACCCAGTACTTC,CASSLDRGETQYF
.,TRBV7-8,TRBJ2-2,12,.,TGTGCCAGCAGTTCTATACCCGGGGAGCTGTTTTTT,CASSSIPGELFF
.,TRBV6-1,TRBJ1-5,14,.,TGTGCCAGCAGTTATGGGCAGGGAAATCAGCCCCAGCATTTT,CASSYGQGNQPQHF
.,TRBV18,TRBJ1-1,16,.,TGTGCCAGCTCACCAATGGCAGGGGAAAGTAACACTGAAGCTTTCTTT,CASSPMAGESNTEAFF
.,TRBV6-2/TRBV6-3,TRBJ1-1,14,.,TGTGCCAGCAGTCGACAGGTCATGAACACTGAAGCTTTCTTT,CASSRQVMNTEAFF
.,TRBV5-8,TRBJ2-1,15,.,TGTGCCAGCAGCTTGGTAGGTAGCGGAAACAATGAGCAGTTCTTC,CASSLVGSGNNEQFF
.,TRBV5-8,TRBJ1-1,14,once,TGTGCCAGCAGCTCCGGACAGCTGAACACTGAAGCTTTCTTT,CASSSGQLNTEAFF
TRBD1,TRBV6-5,TRBJ2-7,14,.,TGTGCCAGCACCGGGACAGGGTTCGCCTACGAGCAGTACTTC,CASTGTGFAYEQYF
.,TRBV5-1,TRBJ1-4,14,.,TGCGCCAGCAGGGGGAACGGGGCTAATGAAAAACTGTTTTTT,CASRGNGANEKLFF
TRBD1,TRBV10-3,TRBJ1-3,16,.,TGTGCCATCAGCTCTAATGACAGGGTGGCGGGAAACACCATATATTTT,CAISSNDRVAGNTIYF
.,TRBV18,TRBJ2-2,14,.,TGTGCCAGCTCACCTTATCGGAATACCGGGGAGCTGTTTTTT,CASSPYRNTGELFF
.,TRBV6-6,TRBJ1-3,16,.,TGTGCCAGCAGTGGATCTCTAGGGTTCTCTGGAAACACCATATATTTT,CASSGSLGFSGNTIYF
.,TRBV10-3,TRBJ1-1,16,.,TGTGCCATCAGTGAGCAACCATTGGGGGTAAACACTGAAGCTTTCTTT,CAISEQPLGVNTEAFF
.,TRBV4-1,TRBJ2-5,19,once,TGCGCCAGCAGCCAAGTGTATTTCAGCGGTTCAGGGGTCCAAGAGACCCAGTACTTC,CASSQVYFSGSGVQETQYF
.,TRBV6-2/TRBV6-3,TRBJ2-1,14,.,TGTGCCAGCAGTTACCGGGCCGGCTACAATGAGCAGTTCTTC,CASSYRAGYNEQFF
.,TRBV9,TRBJ2-1,16,.,TGTGCCAGCAGCGTAGGCTCTCTAGCTAGTGGCAATGAGCAGTTCTTC,CASSVGSLASGNEQFF
.,TRBV10-2,TRBJ1-1,13,.,TGCGCCAGCAGGGCTACAGGGCCCACTGAAGCTTTCTTT,CASRATGPTEAFF
.,TRBV5-1,TRBJ1-1,19,.,TGCGCCAGCAGCTTGTCGGGGGCGACCAAATACTACATGAACACTGAAGCTTTCTTT,CASSLSGATKYYMNTEAFF
.,TRBV6-1,TRBJ1-2,12,.,TGTGCCAGCAGTGAAGAGGGGTGGGGCTACACCTTC,CASSEEGWGYTF
.,TRBV5-1,TRBJ2-3,15,once,TGCGCCAGCAGCTTGGAGCAGGGGAACACAGATACGCAGTATTTT,CASSLEQGNTDTQYF
.,TRBV6-4,TRBJ1-2,11,.,TGTGCCACGAAACAGGGCTATGGCTACACCTTC,CATKQGYGYTF
.,TRBV7-6,TRBJ2-2,15,.,TGTGCCAGCAGCCAGGGGGGCAGGAACACCGGGGAGCTGTTTTTT,CASSQGGRNTGELFF
TRBD2,TRBV7-7,TRBJ2-5,15,.,TGTGCCAGCAGCTTAGACCCGGGACTAGGAGAGACCCAGTACTTC,CASSLDPGLGETQYF